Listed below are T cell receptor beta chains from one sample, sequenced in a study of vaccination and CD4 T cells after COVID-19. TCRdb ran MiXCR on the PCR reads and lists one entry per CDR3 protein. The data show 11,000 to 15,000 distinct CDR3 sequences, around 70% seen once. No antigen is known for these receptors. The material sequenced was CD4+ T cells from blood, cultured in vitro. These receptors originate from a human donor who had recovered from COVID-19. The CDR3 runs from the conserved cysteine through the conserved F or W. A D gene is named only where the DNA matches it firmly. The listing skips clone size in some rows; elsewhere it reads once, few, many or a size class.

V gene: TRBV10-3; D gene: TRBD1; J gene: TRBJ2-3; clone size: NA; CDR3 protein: CAIKQGARGRDTQYF; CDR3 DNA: TGTGCCATCAAACAGGGGGCCAGGGGGAGGGATACGCAGTATTTT
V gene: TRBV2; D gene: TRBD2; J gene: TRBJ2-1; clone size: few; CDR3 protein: CASRGTSGSKNEQFF; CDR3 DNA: TGTGCCAGCAGAGGGACTAGCGGGAGCAAGAATGAGCAGTTCTTC
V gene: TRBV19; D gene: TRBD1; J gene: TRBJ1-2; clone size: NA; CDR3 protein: CASTLRQGAIHGYTF; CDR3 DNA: TGTGCCAGTACCCTAAGACAGGGGGCCATTCATGGCTACACCTTC
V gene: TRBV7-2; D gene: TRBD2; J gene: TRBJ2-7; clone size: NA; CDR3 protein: CASRIGVSGTFYEQYF; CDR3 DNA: TGTGCCAGCCGGATAGGGGTTAGCGGGACGTTCTACGAGCAGTACTTC
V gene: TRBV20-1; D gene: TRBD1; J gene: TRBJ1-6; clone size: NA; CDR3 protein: CSAREPGTGFSPLHF; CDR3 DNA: TGCAGTGCTAGAGAACCCGGGACAGGGTTTTCACCCCTCCACTTT
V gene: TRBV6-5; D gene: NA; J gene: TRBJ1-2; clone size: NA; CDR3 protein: CASSSGGSGYTF; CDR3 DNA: TGTGCCAGCAGTTCGGGGGGGTCTGGCTACACCTTC
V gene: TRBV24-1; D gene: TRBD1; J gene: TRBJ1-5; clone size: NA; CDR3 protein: CATSDGNRGVNQPQHF; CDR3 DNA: TGTGCCACCAGTGACGGAAACAGGGGGGTCAATCAGCCCCAGCATTTT
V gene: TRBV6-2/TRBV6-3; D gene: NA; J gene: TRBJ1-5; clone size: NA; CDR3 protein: CASSPTLSKKSNQPQHF; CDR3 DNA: TGTGCCAGCAGCCCCACCCTTAGCAAGAAGAGCAATCAGCCCCAGCATTTT
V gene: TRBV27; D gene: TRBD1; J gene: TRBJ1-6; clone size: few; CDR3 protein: CASSSPQKTGSTSPLHF; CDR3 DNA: TGTGCCAGCAGTTCTCCTCAAAAGACAGGGTCGACTTCACCCCTCCACTTT
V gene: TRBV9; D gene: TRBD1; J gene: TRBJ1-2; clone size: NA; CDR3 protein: CASSPWDSRLYGYTF; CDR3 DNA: TGTGCCAGCAGCCCATGGGACAGCCGCCTCTATGGCTACACCTTC
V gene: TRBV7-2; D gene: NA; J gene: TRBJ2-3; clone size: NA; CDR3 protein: CASSSPSTDTQYF; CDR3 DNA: TGTGCCAGCAGCTCCCCCTCTACAGATACGCAGTATTTT
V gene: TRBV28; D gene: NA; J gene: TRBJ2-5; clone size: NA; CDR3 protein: CASSPNSSERGETQYF; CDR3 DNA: TGTGCCAGCAGTCCAAATTCTAGCGAACGGGGAGAGACCCAGTACTTC
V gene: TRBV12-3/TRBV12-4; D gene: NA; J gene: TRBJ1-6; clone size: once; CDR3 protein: CASSPPRGRDSPLHF; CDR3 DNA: TGTGCCAGCAGTCCACCCCGGGGCAGGGACTCACCCCTCCACTTT
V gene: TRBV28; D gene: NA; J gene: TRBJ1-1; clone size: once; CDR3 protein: CASSPLLTEAFF; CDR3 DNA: TGTGCCAGCAGCCCTCTTTTGACTGAAGCTTTCTTT
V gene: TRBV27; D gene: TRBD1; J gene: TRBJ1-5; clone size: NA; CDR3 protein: CASSQMDRGHQPQHF; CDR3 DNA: TGTGCCAGCAGTCAAATGGACAGGGGACATCAGCCCCAGCATTTT
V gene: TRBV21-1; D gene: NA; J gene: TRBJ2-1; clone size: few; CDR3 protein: CASSTLAGSQDEQFF; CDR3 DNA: TGTGCCAGCAGCACACTAGCGGGGAGCCAGGATGAGCAGTTCTTC
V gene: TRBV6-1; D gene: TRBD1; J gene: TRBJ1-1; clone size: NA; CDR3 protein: CASSATGTGNAEAFF; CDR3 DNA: TGTGCCAGCAGTGCCACCGGGACAGGGAACGCTGAAGCTTTCTTT
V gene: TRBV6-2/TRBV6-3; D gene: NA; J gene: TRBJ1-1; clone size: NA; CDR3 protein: CASSYSSVNTEAFF; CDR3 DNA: TGTGCCAGCAGTTACTCGAGCGTGAACACTGAAGCTTTCTTT
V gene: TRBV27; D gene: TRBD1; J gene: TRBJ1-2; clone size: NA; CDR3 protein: CASRGAGGRRYTF; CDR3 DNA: TGTGCCAGCAGGGGGGCAGGGGGCAGGCGCTACACCTTC
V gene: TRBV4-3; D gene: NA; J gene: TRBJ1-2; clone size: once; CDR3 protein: CASSQVLGTYGYTF; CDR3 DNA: TGCGCCAGCAGCCAAGTACTGGGGACCTATGGCTACACCTTC
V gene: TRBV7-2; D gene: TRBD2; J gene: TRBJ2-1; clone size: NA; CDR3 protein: CASRISGSGEQFF; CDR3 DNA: TGTGCCAGCAGGATTAGCGGGAGCGGTGAGCAGTTCTTC
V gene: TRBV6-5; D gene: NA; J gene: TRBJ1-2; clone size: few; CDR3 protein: CASSYIPPVNYGYTF; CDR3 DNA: TGTGCCAGCAGTTACATCCCTCCAGTTAACTATGGCTACACCTTC
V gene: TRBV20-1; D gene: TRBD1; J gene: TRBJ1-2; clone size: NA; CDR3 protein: CSATTGGDGYTF; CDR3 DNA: TGCAGTGCTACGACAGGGGGGGATGGCTACACCTTC
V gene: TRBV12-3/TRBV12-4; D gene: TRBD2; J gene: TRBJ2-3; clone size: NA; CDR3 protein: CASSAREFSTDTQYF; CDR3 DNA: TGTGCCAGCAGTGCGCGGGAGTTCAGCACAGATACGCAGTATTTT
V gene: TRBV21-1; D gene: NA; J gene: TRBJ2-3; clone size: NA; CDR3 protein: CASSKARPAGIPDTQYF; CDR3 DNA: TGTGCCAGCAGCAAAGCGCGGCCAGCGGGTATCCCCGATACGCAGTATTTT
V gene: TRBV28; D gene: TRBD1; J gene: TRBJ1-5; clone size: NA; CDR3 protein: CASSLAGTGTYQPQHF; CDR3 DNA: TGTGCCAGCAGTTTAGCAGGGACAGGGACCTATCAGCCCCAGCATTTT
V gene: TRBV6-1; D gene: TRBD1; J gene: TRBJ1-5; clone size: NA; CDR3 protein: CASRPDRGNQPQHF; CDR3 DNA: TGTGCCAGCAGACCCGACAGGGGTAATCAGCCCCAGCATTTT
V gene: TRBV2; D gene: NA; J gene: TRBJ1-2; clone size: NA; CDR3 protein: CASSEGGYTSRGYTF; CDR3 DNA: TGTGCCAGCAGTGAGGGGGGGTATACATCTCGTGGCTACACCTTC
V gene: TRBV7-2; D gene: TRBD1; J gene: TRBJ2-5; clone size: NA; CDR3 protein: CASRLRQGGDLGTQYF; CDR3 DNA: TGTGCCAGCAGGTTACGACAGGGGGGGGACCTAGGGACCCAGTACTTC
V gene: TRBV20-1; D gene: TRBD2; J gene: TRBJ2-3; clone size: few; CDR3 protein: CSAREGELAGPLGGDTQYF; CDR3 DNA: TGCAGTGCTAGAGAGGGTGAACTAGCGGGTCCCCTAGGGGGAGATACGCAGTATTTT
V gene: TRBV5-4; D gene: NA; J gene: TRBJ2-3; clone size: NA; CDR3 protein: CASSLPGNTQYF; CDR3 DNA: TGTGCCAGCAGCTTGCCGGGAAATACGCAGTATTTT
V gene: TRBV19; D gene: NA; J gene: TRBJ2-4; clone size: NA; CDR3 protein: CASSTDRFLAKNIQYF; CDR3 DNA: TGTGCCAGTAGTACAGACAGGTTCTTAGCCAAAAACATTCAGTACTTC
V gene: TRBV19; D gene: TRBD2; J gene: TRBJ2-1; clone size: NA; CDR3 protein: CASSISSGRRNEQFF; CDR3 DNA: TGTGCCAGTAGTATCTCTAGCGGGAGGCGCAATGAGCAGTTCTTC
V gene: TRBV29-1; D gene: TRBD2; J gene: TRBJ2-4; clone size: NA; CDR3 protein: CSVVRTSGSLAKNIQYF; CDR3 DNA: TGCAGCGTTGTCCGGACTAGCGGTTCCCTAGCCAAAAACATTCAGTACTTC
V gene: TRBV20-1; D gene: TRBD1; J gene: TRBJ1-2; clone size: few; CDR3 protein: CSARDHRDRGVGSYGYTF; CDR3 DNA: TGCAGTGCTAGAGATCACCGGGACAGGGGAGTCGGAAGCTATGGCTACACCTTC
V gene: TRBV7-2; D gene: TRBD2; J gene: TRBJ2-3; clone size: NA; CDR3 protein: CASSLVGASGTQQYF; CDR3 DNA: TGTGCCAGCAGCTTAGTAGGGGCTAGCGGGACCCAGCAGTATTTT
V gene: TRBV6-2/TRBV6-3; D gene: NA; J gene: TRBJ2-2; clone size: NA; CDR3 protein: CASSYNWGPPNTGELFF; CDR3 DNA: TGTGCCAGCAGTTATAATTGGGGTCCGCCGAACACCGGGGAGCTGTTTTTT
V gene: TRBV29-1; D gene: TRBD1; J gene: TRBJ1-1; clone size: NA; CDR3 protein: CSAPGQGFTEAFF; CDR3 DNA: TGCAGCGCCCCCGGACAGGGCTTCACTGAAGCTTTCTTT
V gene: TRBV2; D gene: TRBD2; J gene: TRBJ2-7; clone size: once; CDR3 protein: CASSEGTRPYEQYF; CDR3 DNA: TGTGCCAGCAGTGAAGGGACTAGGCCCTACGAGCAGTACTTC
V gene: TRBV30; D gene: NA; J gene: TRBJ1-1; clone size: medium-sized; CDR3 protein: CAWTGRGPYTEAFF; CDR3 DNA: TGTGCCTGGACTGGGCGAGGCCCTTACACTGAAGCTTTCTTT
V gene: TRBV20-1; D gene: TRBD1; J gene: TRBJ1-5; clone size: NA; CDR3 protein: CSARQGVRNQPQHF; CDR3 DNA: TGCAGTGCTAGACAGGGGGTTCGCAATCAGCCCCAGCATTTT
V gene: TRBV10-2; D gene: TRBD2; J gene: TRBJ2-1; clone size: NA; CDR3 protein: CASRASGRDEQFF; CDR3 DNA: TGCGCCAGCAGGGCTAGCGGGAGGGATGAGCAGTTCTTC